The 8 T cell receptor beta chains presented below share a single source sample, sequenced in a study of cytomegalovirus exposure and HLA in healthy donors. The PCR had 60 Vbeta and 13 Jbeta primers. Sequencing was performed with immunoSEQ multiplex PCR; in TCRdb, only in-frame clones are kept and a portion is missing. This table has 150,000 or so clones, around 72% appearing once. Sequencing was performed on PBMCs. These receptors all come from a woman aged 40 to 50 in good health and CMV-seropositive.

The rearrangement uses TRBV6-5 and TRBJ2-7; TRBD1 agrees at 8 bases. There are 14 residues in the CDR3. CDR1 and CDR2 (germline): MNHEY, SVGAGI. Trimming removed 6 bases from V and 2 bases from J; junction bases left unmatched: 6. The CDR3 bases are TGTGCCAGCAGCGCCGGGACAGGAGCCTACGAGCAGTACTTC. Translated: CASSAGTGAYEQYF.

The chain is built from TRBV6-1 and TRBJ2-1; the match to TRBD1 covers 10 bases. The V and J ends lost 9 bases and 7 bases, in that order; junction bases with no gene match: 12. The CDR3 sequence is 15 residues long. Per the germline V gene, CDR1 is MNHNS and CDR2 is SASEGT. CDR3 protein: CASAWWGQGPNEQFF. As DNA, the CDR3 is TGTGCCAGTGCGTGGTGGGGACAGGGGCCAAATGAGCAGTTCTTC.

CDR3 sequence: CAAGRGDNSPLHF. CDR3 nucleotide sequence: TGTGCCGCGGGTCGGGGGGATAATTCACCCCTCCACTTT. The V gene is TRBV30, the J gene TRBJ1-6; D is perhaps TRBD1 (5 bases). Germline lookup yields CDR1 GTSNPN and CDR2 SVGIG (reference sequence). V was clipped by 8 bases and J by 5 bases, with 13 bases between them. This CDR3 spans 13 amino acids. The full variable domain, with the rest looked up from reference TRBV30 and TRBJ1-6, is SQTIHQWPATLVQPVGSPLSLECTVEGTSNPNLYWYRQAAGRGLQLLFYSVGIGQISSEVPQNLSASRPQDRQFILSSKKLLLSDSGFYLCAAGRGDNSPLHFGNGTRLTVT.

This chain links TRBV2 with TRBJ2-1; 15 bases are a match to TRBD2. Trimming cost V 7 bases and J 7 bases; bases outside gene matches: 8. The germline V gene has CDR1 SNHLY and CDR2 FYNNEI. The CDR3 runs 16 residues. The CDR3 nucleotides are TGTGCCAGCAATACTGGGACTAGCGGGGGGTTAAATGAGCAGTTCTTC. Translating it yields CASNTGTSGGLNEQFF.

V usage is TRBV18 and J usage is TRBJ1-1; TRBD1 might be the D (5 bases). Looked up from germline, CDR1 is KGHSH and CDR2 is LQKENI. This CDR3 has 15 residues. The V gene lost 3 bases and the J gene lost 5 bases, with 16 bases spanning the gap. CDR3 region: CASSPMGVGGTEAFF. The CDR3 DNA is TGTGCCAGCTCACCTATGGGGGTTGGGGGGACTGAAGCTTTCTTT. The entire variable domain, with the rest obtained from reference TRBV18 and TRBJ1-1, is as follows: NAGVMQNPRHLVRRRGQEARLRCSPMKGHSHVYWYRQLPEEGLKFMVYLQKENIIDESGMPKERFSAEFPKEGPSILRIQQVVRGDSAAYFCASSPMGVGGTEAFFGQGTRLTVV.

The genes are TRBV5-4 and TRBJ2-1; the match to TRBD2 covers 11 bases. Trimming cost V 0 bases and J 9 bases; bases outside gene matches: 5. Germline assignment: CDR1 SGHNT and CDR2 YYREEE (reference sequence). The CDR3 length is 15 residues. The CDR3 spells CASSLETSGAPEQFF. CDR3 nucleotide sequence: TGTGCCAGCAGCTTGGAGACTAGCGGGGCACCTGAGCAGTTCTTC. The variable domain in full, completed from reference TRBV5-4 and TRBJ2-1, reads ETGVTQSPTHLIKTRGQQVTLRCSSQSGHNTVSWYQQALGQGPQFIFQYYREEENGRGNFPPRFSGLQFPNYSSELNVNALELDDSALYLCASSLETSGAPEQFFGPGTRLTVL.

This chain uses TRBV4-1 with TRBJ2-2, with 7 bases fitting TRBD1. Trimming removed 4 bases from V and 7 bases from J; junction bases left unmatched: 6. The CDR3 spans 14 residues. Germline V gene lookup returns CDR1 MGHRA and CDR2 YSYEKL. Here the CDR3 DNA reads TGCGCCAGCAGCCCACAGGGGCGCGGCGGGGAGCTGTTTTTT. Translation gives CASSPQGRGGELFF.

The gene calls are TRBV4-1 and TRBJ1-6; 7 nucleotides line up with TRBD1. Germline loops: CDR1 MGHRA, CDR2 YSYEKL. The V gene end was trimmed by 1 base and the J gene end by 5 bases; junction bases not matched to a gene: 2. The CDR3 is 15 amino acids. The CDR3 bases are TGCGCCAGCAGCCAAGCAGGGGGTAATAATTCACCCCTCCACTTT. Protein product: CASSQAGGNNSPLHF.